This T cell receptor (beta chain) was recorded in a study of regulatory T cells. This clone appeared a single time. The primer mix had 52 TRBV and 13 TRBJ primers. Method: immunoSEQ multiplex PCR; TCRdb's copy keeps in-frame clones and lacks some. The top ten hold 3.5% to 4% of the sample, which has some 21,000 clones, approximately 94% seen once. J gave up 3 bases and V 4 bases, and 12 bases lay outside the gene matches. CDR3 length equals 17 residues. Per germline, CDR1 LNHDA and CDR2 SQIVND (reference sequence). Sequenced material: CD8+ T cells sorted from blood. V usage is TRBV19 and J usage is TRBJ2-3; 8 bases are shared with TRBD1. The sequence was obtained from a child aged 2 to 15 with CD3G deficiency. The CDR3 coding sequence is TGTGCCAGTAGTACGACCGGGACAGGAGGGAAAACAGATACGCAGTATTTT. It codes for CASSTTGTGGKTDTQYF.